This T cell receptor (beta chain) is from a study of CD8+ T cells in alopecia areata. Study-level background: The SALT score measured affected scalp surface percentage in treated patients. The study's findings and limits: The treated group had a single nonresponder, limiting CD8+ expansion-response conclusions. Whereas mice showed it more clearly, TCR sharing across patients was murkier, possibly because of HLA.

Turning to this clone: Its target is not known.

Germline CDR1 is SQVTM and CDR2 is ANQGSEA. V lost 7 bases, J lost 0 bases, and 10 bases lay in between. The CDR3 is 13 residues long. The treatment is: oral pan-JAK inhibitor, 5-10 mg twice daily. Alopecia areata patients had lesional scalp punch biopsies and peripheral blood taken from them. Reverse transcribed after extraction, RNA yielded cDNA as the sequencing template. Sequencing used immunoSEQ multiplex PCR; TCRdb keeps in-frame clones, though not all of them. This sample yields some 45,000 clones, of which about nine tenths are seen a single time; over 15% belongs to the top ten. The chain employs TRBV29-1 and TRBJ1-3; no clear D gene. This receptor was identified in a human donor with alopecia areata. Sample: CD8+ T cells sorted from blood, taken at week 24, from a patient treated with tofacitinib. CDR3 nucleotide sequence: TGCAGCGCCCCTGCGGGCTCTGGAAACACCATATATTTT. Translating it yields CSAPAGSGNTIYF. Supplemented by reference TRBV29-1 and TRBJ1-3, the full variable domain reads SAVISQKPSRDICQRGTSLTIQCQVDSQVTMMFWYRQQPGQSLTLIATANQGSEATYESGFVIDKFPISRPNLTFSTLTVSNMSPEDSSIYLCSAPAGSGNTIYFGEGSWLTVV.